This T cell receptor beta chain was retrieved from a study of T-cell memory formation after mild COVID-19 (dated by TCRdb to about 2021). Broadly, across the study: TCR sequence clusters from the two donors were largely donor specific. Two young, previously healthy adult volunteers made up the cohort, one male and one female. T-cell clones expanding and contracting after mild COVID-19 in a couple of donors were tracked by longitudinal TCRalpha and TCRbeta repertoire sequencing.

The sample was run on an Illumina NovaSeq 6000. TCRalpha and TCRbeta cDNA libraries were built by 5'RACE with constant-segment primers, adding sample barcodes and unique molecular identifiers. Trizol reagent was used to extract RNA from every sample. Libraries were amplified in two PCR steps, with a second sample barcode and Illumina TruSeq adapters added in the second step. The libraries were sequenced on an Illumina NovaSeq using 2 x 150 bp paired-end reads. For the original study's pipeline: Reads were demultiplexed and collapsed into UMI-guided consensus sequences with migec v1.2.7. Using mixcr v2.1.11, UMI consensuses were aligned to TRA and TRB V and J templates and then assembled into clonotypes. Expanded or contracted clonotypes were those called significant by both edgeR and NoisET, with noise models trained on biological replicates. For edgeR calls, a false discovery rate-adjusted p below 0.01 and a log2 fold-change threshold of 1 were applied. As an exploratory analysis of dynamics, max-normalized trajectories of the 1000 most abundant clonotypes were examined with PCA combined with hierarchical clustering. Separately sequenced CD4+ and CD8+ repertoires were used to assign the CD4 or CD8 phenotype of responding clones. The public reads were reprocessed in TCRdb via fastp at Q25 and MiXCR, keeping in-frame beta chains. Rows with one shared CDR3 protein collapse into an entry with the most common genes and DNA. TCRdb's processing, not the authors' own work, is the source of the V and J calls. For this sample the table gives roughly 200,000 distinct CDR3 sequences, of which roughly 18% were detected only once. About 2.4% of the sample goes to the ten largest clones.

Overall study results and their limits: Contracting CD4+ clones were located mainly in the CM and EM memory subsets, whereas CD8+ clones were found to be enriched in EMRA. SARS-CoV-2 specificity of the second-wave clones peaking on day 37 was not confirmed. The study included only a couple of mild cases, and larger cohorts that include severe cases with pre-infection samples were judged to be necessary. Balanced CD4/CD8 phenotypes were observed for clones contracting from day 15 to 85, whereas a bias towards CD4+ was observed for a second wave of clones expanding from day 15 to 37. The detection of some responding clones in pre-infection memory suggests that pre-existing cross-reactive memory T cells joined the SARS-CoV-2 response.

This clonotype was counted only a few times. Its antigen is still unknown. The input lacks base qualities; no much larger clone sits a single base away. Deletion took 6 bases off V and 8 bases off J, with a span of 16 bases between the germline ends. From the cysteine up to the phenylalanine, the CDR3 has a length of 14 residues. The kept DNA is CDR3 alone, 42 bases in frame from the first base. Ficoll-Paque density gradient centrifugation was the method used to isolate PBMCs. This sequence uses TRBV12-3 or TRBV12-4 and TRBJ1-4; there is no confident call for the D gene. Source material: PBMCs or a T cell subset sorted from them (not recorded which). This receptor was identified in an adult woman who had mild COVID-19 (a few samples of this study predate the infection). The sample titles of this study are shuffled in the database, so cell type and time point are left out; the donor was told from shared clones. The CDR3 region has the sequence CASSPRPLGEKLFF. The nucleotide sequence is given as TGTGCCAGCAGCCCGCGTCCGCTGGGGGAAAAACTGTTTTTT.